Reported below is one TCR beta chain. Its antigen is not known. This sample was included in a study of vaccination and CD4 T cells after COVID-19. Looked up from germline, CDR1 is SEHNR and CDR2 is FQNEAQ (reference sequence). The CDR3 totals 15 residues. V was pared by 1 base and J by 2 bases, with 3 bases of the junction left unmatched. This sample's treatment: approximately 9-day PBMC culture with coronavirus spike peptide pools or control peptides (ViraFEST assay). Sequence data for DNA of cultured CD4+ T cells were generated by the Oncomine TCR Beta short-read assay. MiXCR was run by TCRdb on the PCR reads, yielding one entry per CDR3 protein. The sample lists 7,000 or so distinct CDR3 sequences; 55% to 75% were seen once.

The rearrangement joins TRBV7-9 to TRBJ2-3; 7 positions agree with TRBD1. Source material: CD4+ T cells from blood, cultured in vitro. This clonotype originated in a human donor who had recovered from COVID-19. CDR3: CASSLGTGYTDTQYF. The CDR3 DNA is TGTGCCAGCAGCTTAGGGACAGGCTACACAGATACGCAGTATTTT.